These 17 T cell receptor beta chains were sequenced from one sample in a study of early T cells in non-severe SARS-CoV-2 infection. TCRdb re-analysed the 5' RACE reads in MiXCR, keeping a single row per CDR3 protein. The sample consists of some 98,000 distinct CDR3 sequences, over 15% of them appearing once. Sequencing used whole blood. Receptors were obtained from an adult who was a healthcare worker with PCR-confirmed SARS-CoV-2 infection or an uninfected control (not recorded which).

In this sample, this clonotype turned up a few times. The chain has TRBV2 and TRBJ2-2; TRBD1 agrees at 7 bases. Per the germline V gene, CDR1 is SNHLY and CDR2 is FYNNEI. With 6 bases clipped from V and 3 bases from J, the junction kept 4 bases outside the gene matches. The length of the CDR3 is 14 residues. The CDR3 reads CASSGTAYTGELFF. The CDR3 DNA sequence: TGTGCCAGCAGCGGGACAGCCTACACCGGGGAGCTGTTTTTT. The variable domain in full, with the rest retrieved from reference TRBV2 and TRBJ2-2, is EPEVTQTPSHQVTQMGQEVILRCVPISNHLYFYWYRQILGQKVEFLVSFYNNEISEKSEIFDDQFSVERPDGSNFTLKIRSTKLEDSAMYFCASSGTAYTGELFFGEGSRLTVL.

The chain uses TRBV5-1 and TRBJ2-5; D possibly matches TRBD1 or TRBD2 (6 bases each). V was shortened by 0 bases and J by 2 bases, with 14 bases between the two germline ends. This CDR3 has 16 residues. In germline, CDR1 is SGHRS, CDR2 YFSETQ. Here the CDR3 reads CASSLARGRNQETQYF. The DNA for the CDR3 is TGCGCCAGCAGCTTGGCACGGGGGCGGAATCAAGAGACCCAGTACTTC.

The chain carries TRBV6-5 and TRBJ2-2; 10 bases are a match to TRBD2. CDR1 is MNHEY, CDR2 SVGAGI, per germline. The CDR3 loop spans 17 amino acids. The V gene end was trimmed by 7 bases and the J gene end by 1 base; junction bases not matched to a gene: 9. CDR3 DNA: TGTGCCAGCACCCCGAGTAGCGGGAGGTTGAACACCGGGGAGCTGTTTTTT. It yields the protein CASTPSSGRLNTGELFF.

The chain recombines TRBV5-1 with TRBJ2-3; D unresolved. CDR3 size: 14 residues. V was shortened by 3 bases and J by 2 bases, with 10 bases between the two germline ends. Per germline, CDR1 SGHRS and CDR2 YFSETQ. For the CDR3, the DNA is TGCGCCAGCAGCTGGGATAGCCTCACAGATACGCAGTATTTT. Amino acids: CASSWDSLTDTQYF.

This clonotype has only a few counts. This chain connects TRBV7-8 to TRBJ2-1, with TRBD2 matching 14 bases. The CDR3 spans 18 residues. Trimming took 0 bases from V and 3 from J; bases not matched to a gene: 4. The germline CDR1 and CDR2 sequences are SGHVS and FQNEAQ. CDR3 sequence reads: CASSLAGLAGGHYNEQFF. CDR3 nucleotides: TGTGCCAGCAGCTTAGCTGGACTAGCGGGGGGCCACTACAATGAGCAGTTCTTC.

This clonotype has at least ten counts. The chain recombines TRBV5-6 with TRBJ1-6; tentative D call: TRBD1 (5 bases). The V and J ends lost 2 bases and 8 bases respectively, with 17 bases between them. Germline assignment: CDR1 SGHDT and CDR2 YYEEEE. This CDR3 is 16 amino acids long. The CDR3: CASSFLGALQYSPLHF. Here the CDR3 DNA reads TGTGCCAGCAGCTTTCTCGGGGCCCTCCAATATTCACCCCTCCACTTT.

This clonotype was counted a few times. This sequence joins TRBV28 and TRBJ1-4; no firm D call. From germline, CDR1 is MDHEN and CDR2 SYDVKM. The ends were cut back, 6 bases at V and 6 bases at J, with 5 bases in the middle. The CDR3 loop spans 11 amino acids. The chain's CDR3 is CASRADEKLFF. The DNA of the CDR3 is TGTGCCAGCAGGGCCGATGAAAAACTGTTTTTT.

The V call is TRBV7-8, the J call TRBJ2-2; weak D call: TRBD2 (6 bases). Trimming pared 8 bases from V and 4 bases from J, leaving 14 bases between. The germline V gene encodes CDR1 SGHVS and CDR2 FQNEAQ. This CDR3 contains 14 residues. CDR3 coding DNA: TGTGCCAGCGGAACGGGAGAAAGCACCGGGGAGCTGTTTTTT. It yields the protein CASGTGESTGELFF.

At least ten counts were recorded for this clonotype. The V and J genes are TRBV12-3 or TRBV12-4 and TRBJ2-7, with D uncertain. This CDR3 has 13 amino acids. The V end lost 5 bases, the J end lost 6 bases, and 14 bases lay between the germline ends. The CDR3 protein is CASSPASLGEQYF. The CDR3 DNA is TGTGCCAGCAGTCCCGCGTCCTTAGGCGAGCAGTACTTC.

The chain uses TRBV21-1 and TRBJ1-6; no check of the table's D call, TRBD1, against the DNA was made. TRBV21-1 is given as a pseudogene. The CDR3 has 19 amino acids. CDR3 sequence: CASSIFPKGGESYNSPLHF. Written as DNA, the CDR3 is TGTGCCAGCAGCATCTTCCCCAAAGGGGGCGAGTCCTATAATTCACCCCTCCACTTT.

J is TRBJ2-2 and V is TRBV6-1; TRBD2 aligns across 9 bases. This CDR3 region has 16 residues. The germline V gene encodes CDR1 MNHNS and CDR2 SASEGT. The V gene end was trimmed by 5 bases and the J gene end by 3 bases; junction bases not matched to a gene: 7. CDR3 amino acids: CASSPLAGSDTGELFF. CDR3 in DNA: TGTGCCAGCAGTCCTCTAGCGGGATCGGACACCGGGGAGCTGTTTTTT.

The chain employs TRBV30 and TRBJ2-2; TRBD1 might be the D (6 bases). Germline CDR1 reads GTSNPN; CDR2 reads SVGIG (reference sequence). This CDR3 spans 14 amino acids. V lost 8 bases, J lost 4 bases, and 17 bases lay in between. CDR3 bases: TGTGCCCGTTCCACAGGGAAGAGCACCGGGGAGCTGTTTTTT. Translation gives CARSTGKSTGELFF.

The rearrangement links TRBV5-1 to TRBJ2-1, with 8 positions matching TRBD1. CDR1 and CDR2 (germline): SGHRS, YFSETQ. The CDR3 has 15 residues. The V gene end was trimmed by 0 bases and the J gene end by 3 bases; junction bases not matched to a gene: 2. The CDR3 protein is CASSLGGQGYNEQFF. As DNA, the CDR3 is TGCGCCAGCAGCTTGGGCGGACAGGGCTACAATGAGCAGTTCTTC.

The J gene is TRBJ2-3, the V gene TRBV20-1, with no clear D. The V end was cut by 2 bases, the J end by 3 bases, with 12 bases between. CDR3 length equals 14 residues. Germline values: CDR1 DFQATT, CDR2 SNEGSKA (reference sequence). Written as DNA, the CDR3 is TGCAGTGCTAGACCCGTGTGGAAGACAGATACGCAGTATTTT. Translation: CSARPVWKTDTQYF.

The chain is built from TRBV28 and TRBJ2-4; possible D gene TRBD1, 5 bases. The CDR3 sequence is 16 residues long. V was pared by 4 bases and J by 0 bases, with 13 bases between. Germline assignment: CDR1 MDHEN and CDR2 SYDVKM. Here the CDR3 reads CASSYGAGRAKNIQYF. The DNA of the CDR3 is TGTGCCAGCAGTTATGGGGCAGGCCGAGCCAAAAACATTCAGTACTTC.

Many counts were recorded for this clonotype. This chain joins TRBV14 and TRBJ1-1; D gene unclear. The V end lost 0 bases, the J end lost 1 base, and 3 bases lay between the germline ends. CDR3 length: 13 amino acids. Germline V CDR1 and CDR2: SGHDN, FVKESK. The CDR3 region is CASSQDQNTEAFF. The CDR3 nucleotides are TGTGCCAGCAGCCAAGATCAGAACACTGAAGCTTTCTTT.

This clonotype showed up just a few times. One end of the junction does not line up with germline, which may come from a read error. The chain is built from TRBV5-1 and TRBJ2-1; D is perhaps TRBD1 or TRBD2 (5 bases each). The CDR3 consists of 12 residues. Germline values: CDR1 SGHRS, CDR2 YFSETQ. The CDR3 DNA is TGCGCCAGCAGCCAGGAGAGGGGACCCCCGGTCTTC. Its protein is CASSQERGPPVF. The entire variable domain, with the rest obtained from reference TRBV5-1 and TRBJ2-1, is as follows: KAGVTQTPRYLIKTRGQQVTLSCSPISGHRSVSWYQQTPGQGLQFLFEYFSETQRNKGNFPGRFSGRQFSNSRSEMNVSTLELGDSALYLCASSQERGPPVFGPGTRLTVL.